Sequencing of this TCR beta chain was carried out in a study of shared clonotypes between healthy human individuals (dated by TCRdb to the early 2020s). A note on the overall study: The cohort comprised a couple of women and a few men aged 18 to 49 years. For each donor, CD4 naive and CD4 memory were each run on three plates, CD8 naive on two plates, and CD8 memory on one plate. To estimate repertoire size and how much clonotype sharing occurs between individuals, the study deeply sequenced the blood TCR repertoires of roughly 5 healthy adults. To increase sequencing depth and limit assay-specific biases, different laboratories used diverse techniques to prepare libraries and sequence TCR repertoires. Leukapheresis yielded between about 0.85 and 10 billion PBMCs per donor.

Donors were healthy HIV-negative adults with no recently reported acute infections or vaccinations. Every donor was a Caucasian adult living in Nashville, Tennessee, USA. Magnetic negative selection was used to enrich CD4+ T cells, after which naive cells were positively selected on CD45RA and the negative fraction became the memory subset. After blood collection by leukapheresis, PBMCs were isolated using Ficoll-Histopaque density gradient centrifugation and then cryopreserved in the vapor phase of liquid nitrogen. Analytical flow cytometry was used to check the purity and quantity of each magnetically sorted T cell population. From each sorted fraction, genomic DNA was isolated and quantified by UV absorbance on a Nanodrop 2000c. This clone was seen a handful of times. Its recognized antigen is unknown. Base quality data are lacking; no much larger clone is found one base away. TCR CDR3 regions were amplified from genomic DNA by multiplex PCR using the deep immunoSEQ assay. Genomic DNA extracted from each cell subset was distributed evenly over all wells of several immunoSEQ 96-well plates, and each plate served as one replicate. For sorted subsets, 200 to 250 ng of genomic DNA, equivalent to tens of thousands of T cell genomes, went into each replicate PCR. Purified libraries were measured with a Qubit 3.0 fluorometer, size-checked on a Bioanalyzer 2100, and measured again with the KAPA Library Quantification kit. A separate single-read 150-cycle Illumina NextSeq 550 flow cell was used to sequence each immunoSEQ 96-well plate. Per the original workflow: Because the immunoSEQ output held only junctional sequences and lacked quality scores, the filtering could not match the filtering applied to full-length reads. Sequences were annotated with PyIR, a Python wrapper for IgBLAST v1.9, using IMGT germline references to assign V/J genes and CDR3. Reads were removed for weak V/J assignments (E-value above 1e-6), missing CDR3, stop codons, out-of-frame junctions, or ambiguous translated residues. V3J clonotypes were defined as sequences sharing the same inferred V gene, J gene, and CDR3 amino acid sequence. To compute the percentage overlap between repertoires, the number of shared unique clonotypes was divided by the size of the smaller repertoire. Three approaches were used to assess repertoire richness: RTK rarefaction, the Chao1 estimator, and Recon v2.1 estimates of unobserved clonotypes. OLGA was used to compute generation probabilities for all TCRbeta clonotypes that the gDNA method yielded from a few donors. TCRdb's version of the immuneACCESS table is confined to in-frame rearrangements and falls short of the full clone set. An unresolved V gene accounts for under half of the shortfall where checked; the remainder is of unknown origin. V, J and clone size were drawn from that table, and D and trimming were deduced from the DNA. The sample includes about 980,000 clones, with approximately 80% observed a single time. Approximately 1.5% of the sample is held by the ten biggest clonotypes.

Beyond this particular receptor, the publication reports: Larger estimated clonotype richness was generally found for naive subsets than for memory subsets. Compared with non-shared clonotypes, clonotypes shared by all four sorted-subset donors had higher generation probabilities. Based on pairwise subsampling, the degree of clonotype sharing among donors was expected to be affected by sequencing depth. Sampling was restricted to blood, and TCR repertoires in tissue are likely to differ from TCR repertoires in blood. About 5% of naive CD4, 3% to 4% of naive CD8, about 2.1% of memory CD4, and around 0.42% of memory CD8 clonotypes were shared across four donors. Even with the large sequencing depth, rarefaction of the sorted-subset datasets indicated that sequencing was incomplete. Because the study included only a small number of donors, the genetic and exposure-history diversity represented was limited.

Deletion took 4 bases off V and 11 bases off J, with a span of 18 bases between the germline ends. Taken from cysteine to phenylalanine, the CDR3 has 15 residues. Only the CDR3 region is kept as DNA, spanning 45 bases read in frame from base 1. For CDR1 and CDR2, the germline V gene (reference sequence) lists MNHNY and SVGAGI. This clonotype originated in a man between 18 and 35 years old in good health. Sequences were obtained from memory CD4+ T cells sorted from blood. The cell subset or site label of this sample denotes: CD45RA-negative fraction. The sequence is built from TRBV6-6 and TRBJ1-6; the D gene assignment is ambiguous. The DNA sequence is given as TGTGCCAGCAGTTTGGGATTAACGGACTTGCCACCCCTCCACTTT. Translation gives CASSLGLTDLPPLHF.